Each of the 10 T cell receptor beta chains below was sequenced from the same sample in a study of T cell clones after liver transplantation. Here immunoSEQ multiplex PCR was the method, and the copy in TCRdb shows in-frame clones only, minus some. Here the sample spans around 75,000 clones, approximately 81% being singletons. The material was CD4+ T cells from blood, obtained around 50 months after liver transplant. The receptors were gathered from a human patient who received a liver transplant. Some of these T cells may belong to the graft donor.

The genes are TRBV6-5 and TRBJ1-4; no firm D call. Trimming left V 4 bases short and J 8 bases short, with 5 bases between. Germline-derived CDR1 and CDR2 are MNHEY and SVGAGI. The CDR3 is 11 residues long. The CDR3 sequence: CASSSGEKLFF. The DNA of the CDR3 is TGTGCCAGCAGTTCTGGGGAAAAACTGTTTTTT.

The gene calls are TRBV2 and TRBJ1-3, with D possibly matching TRBD1 (6 bases). The CDR3 is 15 amino acids. The V gene lost 8 bases and the J gene lost 2 bases, with 16 bases spanning the gap. Germline V gives CDR1 SNHLY, CDR2 FYNNEI. The DNA for the CDR3 is TGTGCCAGCCAAGCCCCGGGGGCAGCTGGAAACACCATATATTTT. Residues: CASQAPGAAGNTIYF.

The chain has TRBV30 and TRBJ2-3, with a possible D match to TRBD2 (7 bases). The CDR3 contains 13 residues. V was pared by 4 bases and J by 4 bases, with 12 bases between. The germline CDR1 and CDR2 sequences are GTSNPN and SVGIG (reference sequence). The DNA of the CDR3 is TGTGCCTGGACCGGGGGGCGGGCAGATACGCAGTATTTT. This sequence encodes CAWTGGRADTQYF.

The chain employs TRBV20-1 and TRBJ1-2; the D is unclear. Trimming cost V 3 bases and J 3 bases, with 5 bases left between them. The CDR3 has 11 amino acids. Germline V lookup: CDR1 DFQATT, CDR2 SNEGSKA (reference sequence). The CDR3 nucleotides read TGCAGTGCTAGCCTAGACTATGGCTACACCTTC. It codes for CSASLDYGYTF.

V is TRBV2 and J is TRBJ1-2, with TRBD1 matching over 7 bases. Germline CDR1 is SNHLY and CDR2 is FYNNEI. This CDR3 contains 16 residues. Trimming removed 6 bases from V and 4 bases from J; junction bases left unmatched: 14. CDR3 loop: CASSALQGSGAYGYTF. In nucleotides, the CDR3 is TGTGCCAGCAGCGCTTTACAGGGGAGTGGTGCCTATGGCTACACCTTC. The variable domain in full, completed from reference TRBV2 and TRBJ1-2, reads EPEVTQTPSHQVTQMGQEVILRCVPISNHLYFYWYRQILGQKVEFLVSFYNNEISEKSEIFDDQFSVERPDGSNFTLKIRSTKLEDSAMYFCASSALQGSGAYGYTFGSGTRLTVV.

This chain connects TRBV29-1 to TRBJ1-4, with D hard to call. The germline CDR1 and CDR2 sequences are SQVTM and ANQGSEA. The CDR3 has 12 amino acids. V lost 4 bases and J lost 5, with 8 bases in between. As DNA, the CDR3 is TGCAGCGTTGCTATGTCCAATGAAAAACTGTTTTTT. Translated: CSVAMSNEKLFF.

This clone was observed once. The chain employs TRBV6-5 and TRBJ1-5, with a possible D match to TRBD1 (5 bases). The CDR3 runs 13 residues. V lost 6 bases to trimming and J lost 5 bases, with 11 bases between them. Germline-derived CDR1 and CDR2 are MNHEY and SVGAGI. The CDR3 bases are TGTGCCAGCAGACTCCCAGGGTATCAGCCCCAGCATTTT. Protein: CASRLPGYQPQHF.

The rearrangement links TRBV27 to TRBJ2-1; D unclear. The germline CDR1 and CDR2 sequences are MNHEY and SMNVEV (reference sequence). This CDR3 is 17 amino acids long. V lost 2 bases, J lost 1 base, and 15 bases lay in between. CDR3 sequence reads: CASSLTTSLRSYNEQFF. CDR3 DNA sequence: TGTGCCAGCAGTTTAACCACCTCCTTAAGGTCCTACAATGAGCAGTTCTTC.

The rearrangement joins TRBV12-5 to TRBJ1-1, with 8 bases fitting TRBD1. V lost 5 bases and J lost 1; bases outside the gene matches: 12. This CDR3 has 17 residues. Germline CDR1 reads LGHNT; CDR2 reads FRNRAP. Here the CDR3 reads CASGQGQGYSSNTEAFF. CDR3 nucleotide sequence: TGTGCTAGTGGTCAAGGACAGGGCTACTCATCGAACACTGAAGCTTTCTTT.

The genes are TRBV10-3 and TRBJ2-5, with 9 bases aligning to TRBD2. With V trimmed by 8 bases and J by 3 bases, 4 bases remained unmatched. Germline CDR1 is ENHRY and CDR2 is SYGVKD. The CDR3 is made up of 13 amino acids. This chain's CDR3 is CAIGTSMEETQYF. CDR3 DNA sequence: TGTGCCATCGGGACTAGCATGGAAGAGACCCAGTACTTC.